These 27 T cell receptor beta chains were sequenced from one sample in a study of response to subunit inactivated influenza vaccine. MiXCR, applied by TCRdb to the RT-PCR reads, yields one record per CDR3 protein. The table lists roughly 570,000 distinct CDR3 sequences, 12% to 15% of them singletons, with more than 9.5% in the top ten. The sample in question was PBMCs from blood, obtained roughly 12 days after vaccination. The receptor set was obtained from a man between 45 and 60 years old who received an inactivated influenza vaccine.

The chain couples TRBV12-3 or TRBV12-4 to TRBJ2-1; 10 bases match TRBD2. This CDR3 is 16 amino acids long. Trimming took 5 bases from V and 6 from J; bases not matched to a gene: 10. CDR3 DNA: TGTGCCAGCAGTCCCCGGGGAGCGGGGGGGCGCAATGAGCAGTTCTTC. Its translation: CASSPRGAGGRNEQFF.

This clonotype was seen more than once but under ten times. The rearrangement links TRBV20-1 to TRBJ2-3; perhaps TRBD1 as D (6 bases). Germline CDR1 is DFQATT and CDR2 is SNEGSKA (reference sequence). V was clipped by 3 bases and J by 0 bases, with 19 bases between them. The CDR3 length is 17 residues. The CDR3 DNA follows: TGCAGTGCTAGGGGGAGCCGGGACACTTCTAGCACAGATACGCAGTATTTT. This translates into CSARGSRDTSSTDTQYF.

This chain joins TRBV12-3 or TRBV12-4 and TRBJ1-5; D call uncertain. The CDR3 totals 15 residues. Trimming took 0 bases from V and 5 from J, leaving 11 bases between them. The DNA for the CDR3 is TGTGCCAGCAGTTTAGCGGGAGGGTCGGATCAGCCCCAGCATTTT. Its protein is CASSLAGGSDQPQHF.

This clonotype has more than one count but fewer than ten. The rearrangement joins TRBV5-1 to TRBJ2-7; 7 bases agree with TRBD1. The J segment lost 0 bases and the V segment lost 4 bases, leaving 13 bases of the junction unmatched. The germline CDR1 and CDR2 sequences are SGHRS and YFSETQ. The CDR3 loop spans 17 amino acids. CDR3 sequence (DNA): TGCGCCAGCAGCAGGACGTACACAGGGGACCACTCCTACGAGCAGTACTTC. It yields the protein CASSRTYTGDHSYEQYF. The full variable domain, with the rest looked up from reference TRBV5-1 and TRBJ2-7, is KAGVTQTPRYLIKTRGQQVTLSCSPISGHRSVSWYQQTPGQGLQFLFEYFSETQRNKGNFPGRFSGRQFSNSRSEMNVSTLELGDSALYLCASSRTYTGDHSYEQYFGPGTRLTVT.

This clonotype showed up many times. In DNA, the CDR3 is TGTGCCAGCAGCACTAGCGGGAGATGGGGCACCGGGGAGCTGTTTTTT. As protein: CASSTSGRWGTGELFF. J is TRBJ2-2 and V is TRBV4-2; 11 bases agree with TRBD2. The CDR3 has 16 amino acids. V dropped 5 bases and J dropped 4; count of bases not matched to a gene: 6. CDR1 is LGHNA, CDR2 YNFKEQ, per germline.

The table lists this clonotype with a few counts. The gene calls are TRBV12-3 or TRBV12-4 and TRBJ2-7, with D possibly being TRBD1 (6 bases). This CDR3 region has 15 residues. V was shortened by 2 bases and J by 0 bases, with 11 bases between the two germline ends. The CDR3 DNA is TGTGCCAGCAGTTTACGTCAGGGGAGCTCCTACGAGCAGTACTTC. Translated, it gives CASSLRQGSSYEQYF.

This clonotype has just a few counts. The rearrangement uses TRBV28 and TRBJ2-6, with unresolved D. The V end lost 4 bases, the J end lost 0 bases, and 10 bases lay between the germline ends. The CDR3 is 16 amino acids. Germline-derived CDR1 and CDR2 are MDHEN and SYDVKM. The CDR3 is CASSYRRSSGANVLTF. For the CDR3, the DNA is TGTGCCAGCAGTTACAGACGCTCCTCTGGGGCCAACGTCCTGACTTTC. Full variable domain (remainder filled in from reference TRBV28 and TRBJ2-6): DVKVTQSSRYLVKRTGEKVFLECVQDMDHENMFWYRQDPGLGLRLIYFSYDVKMKEKGDIPEGYSVSREKKERFSLILESASTNQTSMYLCASSYRRSSGANVLTFGAGSRLTVL.

The sample holds a few counts of this clonotype. This chain links TRBV7-9 with TRBJ2-7; 9 nucleotides agree with TRBD1. The CDR3 sequence is 14 residues long. Germline V CDR1 and CDR2: SEHNR, FQNEAQ (reference sequence). The V and J ends lost 1 base and 7 bases, in that order; junction bases with no gene match: 5. The CDR3 nucleotides are TGTGCCAGCAGCTTAGATAACAGGGGGCTGGAGCAGTACTTC. It codes for CASSLDNRGLEQYF.

This chain links TRBV24-1 with TRBJ2-3; the match to TRBD1 covers 7 bases. Germline-derived CDR1 and CDR2 are KGHDR and SFDVKD. The length of the CDR3 is 14 residues. Trimming removed 9 bases from V and 0 bases from J; junction bases left unmatched: 5. CDR3 protein: CATAGTASTDTQYF. CDR3 nucleotides: TGTGCCACCGCCGGGACAGCTAGCACAGATACGCAGTATTTT.

The chain employs TRBV29-1 and TRBJ1-2, with 7 nucleotides matching TRBD1. The CDR3 length is 12 residues. Trimming at V came to 5 bases and at J to 5 bases, leaving 5 bases not matched to a gene. The V gene's germline CDR1 is SQVTM and CDR2 ANQGSEA. The CDR3, as DNA: TGCAGCGTTAGACAGGGAGGGTATGGCTACACCTTC. This gives the protein CSVRQGGYGYTF.

This clonotype was seen many times. The chain is built from TRBV20-1 and TRBJ2-1; 11 bases map to TRBD2. Germline CDR1 and CDR2: DFQATT and SNEGSKA (reference sequence). The V and J ends lost 5 bases and 7 bases, in that order; junction bases with no gene match: 7. The CDR3 totals 14 residues. CDR3 residues: CSARIAGGLNEQFF. The CDR3 bases are TGCAGTGCTCGGATAGCGGGGGGGCTAAATGAGCAGTTCTTC.

This rearrangement joins TRBV15 to TRBJ1-1; D is uncertain. The CDR3 loop spans 14 amino acids. V was trimmed by 0 bases and J by 0 bases, leaving 5 bases between them. The germline V gene has CDR1 LNHNV and CDR2 YYDKDF (reference sequence). The CDR3 coding sequence is TGTGCCACCAGCAGAGATCCACTGAACACTGAAGCTTTCTTT. Translated: CATSRDPLNTEAFF.

This clonotype was recorded a few times. V is TRBV7-2 and J is TRBJ2-2; D is possibly TRBD1 or TRBD2 (6 bases each). CDR1 SGHTA and CDR2 FQGNSA come from the germline V gene. Trimming removed 5 bases from V and 4 bases from J, with 14 bases in between. This CDR3 comprises 15 residues. The chain's CDR3 is CASSRRGVVTGELFF. For the CDR3, the DNA is TGTGCCAGCAGCCGAAGGGGGGTAGTCACCGGGGAGCTGTTTTTT.

The genes are TRBV29-1 and TRBJ2-2; D gene unclear. Trimming stripped 5 bases from V and 4 bases from J, with 8 bases between. Germline V gene data show CDR1 as SQVTM and CDR2 as ANQGSEA. The CDR3 runs 12 residues. This CDR3 reads CSVYRATGELFF. The CDR3 nucleotides are TGCAGCGTTTATAGGGCCACCGGGGAGCTGTTTTTT.

As regards this clonotype: One end of the junction varies from germline; a read error may be responsible. V and J are TRBV20-1 and TRBJ2-1, with D possibly TRBD2 on 7 matching bases. The CDR3 extends over 17 amino acids. Germline-derived CDR1 and CDR2 are DFQATT and SNEGSKA (reference sequence). The CDR3 coding sequence is TGCTGTGCTAGAGATAGGGGGGGGCCCTTCTGGAGTAATGAGCAGTTCTTC. Its protein is CCARDRGGPFWSNEQFF.

The genes are TRBV5-1 and TRBJ1-2, with D possibly being TRBD1 (6 bases). The V end was cut by 5 bases, the J end by 0 bases, with 14 bases between. Looked up from germline, CDR1 is SGHRS and CDR2 is YFSETQ. The CDR3 loop spans 15 amino acids. Here the CDR3 reads CASSIIPGANYGYTF. The CDR3 bases are TGCGCCAGCAGTATAATCCCAGGGGCTAACTATGGCTACACCTTC.

This clonotype has more than one count but fewer than ten. The chain joins TRBV7-2 to TRBJ1-5; D remains ambiguous. The CDR3 runs 14 residues. The V and J ends lost 4 bases and 3 bases respectively, with 10 bases between them. Germline-derived CDR1 and CDR2 are SGHTA and FQGNSA. CDR3 coding DNA: TGTGCCAGCAGCTCAGAGTTGTTCAATCAGCCCCAGCATTTT. Protein: CASSSELFNQPQHF.

Regarding this clonotype: The junction shows a germline mismatch at one end, possibly a read error. The gene calls are TRBV6-1 and TRBJ1-2; D gene unclear. The germline V gene has CDR1 MNHNS and CDR2 SASEGT. The CDR3 is 16 residues long. The CDR3 DNA reads TGTGCCAGCAGTGCTCGGACGGGCCCCACTAACTTTGGCTACACCTTC. The encoded protein is CASSARTGPTNFGYTF.

This clonotype was counted a few times. The chain carries TRBV7-9 and TRBJ2-3; TRBD2 is a possible D gene (5 bases). Germline V gives CDR1 SEHNR, CDR2 FQNEAQ (reference sequence). This CDR3 comprises 14 residues. Trimming pared 2 bases from V and 4 bases from J, leaving 10 bases between. The CDR3, as DNA: TGTGCCAGCAGCTTAAGGCTAGCCGCAGATACGCAGTATTTT. This encodes CASSLRLAADTQYF.

This clonotype came up once. The rearrangement links TRBV7-9 to TRBJ2-5; possible D gene TRBD1, 5 bases. V was shortened by 1 base and J by 0 bases, with 9 bases between the two germline ends. Germline V gene lookup returns CDR1 SEHNR and CDR2 FQNEAQ (reference sequence). This CDR3 has 15 amino acids. The CDR3 DNA reads TGTGCCAGCAGCTTAGTGGCGACAGACCAAGAGACCCAGTACTTC. As protein: CASSLVATDQETQYF.

This clonotype was observed a handful of times. Here the CDR3 reads CASSHRQRGYEQYF. The CDR3 nucleotides are TGTGCCAGCAGCCACAGACAGCGGGGTTACGAGCAGTACTTC. The J gene is TRBJ2-7, the V gene TRBV16, with 7 bases matching TRBD2. Trimming cost V 3 bases and J 4 bases; bases outside gene matches: 6. The germline V gene encodes CDR1 KGHSY and CDR2 FQNENV. There are 14 residues in the CDR3.

This clonotype has only a few counts. The chain is built from TRBV28 and TRBJ1-6; D not resolved. The V gene's germline CDR1 is MDHEN and CDR2 SYDVKM. The V gene lost 2 bases and the J gene lost 0 bases, with 5 bases spanning the gap. CDR3 length: 15 residues. DNA for the CDR3: TGTGCCAGCAGTTTACAGTACTCCTATAATTCACCCCTCCACTTT. Translating gives CASSLQYSYNSPLHF.

The chain is built from TRBV27 and TRBJ2-5; 11 bases are a match to TRBD2. Germline V gives CDR1 MNHEY, CDR2 SMNVEV (reference sequence). The V gene end was trimmed by 5 bases and the J gene end by 1 base; junction bases not matched to a gene: 6. The CDR3 covers 16 residues. In DNA form, the CDR3 reads TGTGCCAGCAGTCGCCTAGCGGGAGGTTCCCAAGAGACCCAGTACTTC. Amino acids: CASSRLAGGSQETQYF.

The chain employs TRBV12-3 or TRBV12-4 and TRBJ2-7, with D unclear. V lost 2 bases to trimming and J lost 4 bases, with 9 bases between them. The CDR3 spans 13 residues. DNA of the CDR3: TGTGCCAGCAGTTTATCGACCCTTTACGAGCAGTACTTC. It yields the protein CASSLSTLYEQYF.

In this sample, this clonotype turned up a few times. This chain uses TRBV5-5 with TRBJ2-5, with D perhaps matching TRBD2 (6 bases). From germline, CDR1 is SGHKS and CDR2 YYEKEE (reference sequence). The CDR3 consists of 13 residues. Trimming left V 4 bases short and J 5 bases short, with 12 bases between. The CDR3 loop reads CASSRTLAETQYF. In nucleotides, the CDR3 is TGTGCCAGCAGCCGGACCCTAGCGGAGACCCAGTACTTC.

This chain uses TRBV12-3 or TRBV12-4 with TRBJ2-2; possible D gene TRBD2, 6 bases. Trimming shortened V by 5 bases and J by 3 bases, and 16 bases separated the two germline ends. CDR3 length: 16 amino acids. The CDR3 loop is CASSPTVRRDTGELFF. The DNA for the CDR3 is TGTGCCAGCAGTCCCACCGTGAGGAGGGACACCGGGGAGCTGTTTTTT.

This clonotype showed up many times. The genes are TRBV5-4 and TRBJ2-7; D unclear. The CDR3 contains 13 residues. Germline CDR1 is SGHNT and CDR2 is YYREEE (reference sequence). V gave up 0 bases and J gave up 3 bases, with 7 bases separating them. The CDR3 DNA sequence: TGTGCCAGCAGCTTGGACTTTGGCTACGAGCAGTACTTC. The encoded protein is CASSLDFGYEQYF. Using reference TRBV5-4 and TRBJ2-7 for the parts outside the CDR3, the full variable domain is ETGVTQSPTHLIKTRGQQVTLRCSSQSGHNTVSWYQQALGQGPQFIFQYYREEENGRGNFPPRFSGLQFPNYSSELNVNALELDDSALYLCASSLDFGYEQYFGPGTRLTVT.